The T cell receptor (beta chain) described here comes from a study of cytomegalovirus exposure and HLA in healthy donors. General study findings and limits: Some segments of the V type, notably TRBV6-2 and TRBV6-3, were excluded as indistinguishable.

With 60 Vbeta and 13 Jbeta primers, the PCR was carried out. Measured with immunoSEQ multiplex PCR; TCRdb has only the in-frame clones, and not every one. The sample holds 150,000 or so clones; 60% to 80% are singletons and the top ten take about 1.6%. Each donor's status was that of a healthy bone marrow donor. Turning to this clone: Its specificity is not known.

The CDR3 is 13 residues long. The germline gives CDR1 GTSNPN, CDR2 SVGIG (reference sequence). V shed 2 bases, J shed 9 bases, and the junction held 8 bases outside the gene matches. The sequencing sample was made of PBMCs. This TCR came from a female donor in good health and CMV-seronegative. The rearrangement uses TRBV30 and TRBJ1-2; TRBD1 matches 8 bases. This CDR3 is CAWSTQGASSYTF. The CDR3 DNA reads TGTGCCTGGAGTACGCAGGGGGCTAGTAGCTACACCTTC. The variable domain in full, completed from reference TRBV30 and TRBJ1-2, reads SQTIHQWPATLVQPVGSPLSLECTVEGTSNPNLYWYRQAAGRGLQLLFYSVGIGQISSEVPQNLSASRPQDRQFILSSKKLLLSDSGFYLCAWSTQGASSYTFGSGTRLTVV.